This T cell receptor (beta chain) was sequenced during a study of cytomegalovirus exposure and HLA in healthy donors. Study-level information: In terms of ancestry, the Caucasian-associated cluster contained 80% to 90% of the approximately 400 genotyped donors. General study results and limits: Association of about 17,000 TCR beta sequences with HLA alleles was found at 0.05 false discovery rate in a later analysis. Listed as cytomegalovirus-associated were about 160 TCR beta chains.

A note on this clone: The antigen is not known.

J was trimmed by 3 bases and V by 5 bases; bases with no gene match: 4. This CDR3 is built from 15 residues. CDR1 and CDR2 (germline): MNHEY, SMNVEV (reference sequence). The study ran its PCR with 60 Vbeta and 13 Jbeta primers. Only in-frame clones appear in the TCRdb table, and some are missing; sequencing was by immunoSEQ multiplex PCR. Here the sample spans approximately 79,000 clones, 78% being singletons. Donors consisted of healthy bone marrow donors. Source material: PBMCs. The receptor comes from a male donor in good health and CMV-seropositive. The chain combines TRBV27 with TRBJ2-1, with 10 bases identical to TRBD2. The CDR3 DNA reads TGTGCCAGCAGTGACGGGACTAGCGTCTACAATGAGCAGTTCTTC. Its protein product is CASSDGTSVYNEQFF.